This T cell receptor (beta chain) came from a study of T cells in Graves' hyperthyroidism and ophthalmopathy (dated by TCRdb to the late 2010s). Study-level background: Peripheral blood samples were taken at initial diagnosis, before any treatment was given. To identify TCR V-J signatures that set the groups apart, the researchers used a discovery cohort of about a hundred patients, made up of roughly 45 with Graves' ophthalmopathy and approximately 57 with stable Graves' hyperthyroidism. Prospective prediction of ophthalmopathy was tested in an independent validation cohort of 18 to 20 hyperthyroidism patients and 15 to 17 patients who later progressed to ophthalmopathy. For training and testing, the 110 or so patients in the discovery cohort were randomly divided in a 7:3 ratio. In addition, the study compared T-cell repertoires in thyroid tissue and in blood from a handful of Graves' hyperthyroidism patients. After sampling, hyperthyroidism patients received methimazole starting at 30 mg daily, and ophthalmopathy patients received high-dose intravenous methylprednisolone. The paper describes TCR Vbeta CDR3 sequencing of around 130 peripheral blood samples, made up of about 40 ophthalmopathy patients, some 80 hyperthyroidism patients and roughly 17 progressor patients.

Ophthalmopathy patients had moderately to severely active disease, Clinical Activity Score of at least 3, NOSPECS grade of at least 4, and duration under 3 months. Any patient with an uncontrolled infection, another autoimmune disease, pregnancy or lactation was excluded. Clinical symptoms, serum thyroxine and TRAb, thyroid ultrasound, and orbital computed tomography formed the basis for the diagnoses. PBMCs were isolated from about 10 ml of fresh peripheral blood by Ficoll-Paque density gradient centrifugation. Total RNA was extracted with Trizol reagent, and quality was checked on an Agilent 2100 Bioanalyzer. Results and caveats for the whole study, not just this receptor: Ophthalmopathy was separated from stable hyperthyroidism by a 13 V-J signature model, with around 88% sensitivity and 81% to 82% specificity obtained in cross-validation and 80%/75% obtained in testing. Sample size was not statistically predetermined, and blinding of investigators to group allocation was not performed. Blood samples also contained most of the expanded thyroid clonotypes (frequency above 0.001), which suggests that blood repertoires may reflect thyroid immune responses. In validation, progression to ophthalmopathy was predicted by the model with roughly 71% sensitivity and 72.22% specificity, a median of approximately 7.1 months before onset.

Amplification of TCR beta CDR3 regions was carried out from RNA transcripts. The first round of RT-PCR for the TCR CDR3 was performed with the HTBI primer set and the Qiagen OneStep RT-PCR kit. Libraries were constructed in a second round of multiplex PCR, after which size selection and purification were carried out. Paired-end sequencing of the libraries was performed with 100 bp reads on an Illumina HiSeq2000. As for the authors' bioinformatics: Raw data were processed with SOAPnuke, discarding reads with adapters, uncalled bases, mean Phred below 15, or no exact constant-primer or identifier match. COPE v1.2.5 was used to merge the high-quality paired reads, and each unique nucleotide sequence was defined as a clonotype. MiTCR v1.1 was used to align clonotypes to the IMGT TRBV, TRBD and TRBJ reference segments. The analysis included only V-J combinations with a frequency above 0.0001, which together covered roughly 99% of the repertoires. A TCS score was defined as the ratio between F50 (clonal expansion) and ExV (chaos), using BLOSUM62-based TCRdist between CDR3 peptides within each V-J. Welch's t-statistics and random forest reduced roughly 500 V-J features to 13, which were used in a naive Bayes classifier (R e1071). The raw public reads went through TCRdb reprocessing: fastp at Q25, MiXCR clone calling, in-frame beta chains kept. When rows share a CDR3 protein, they turn into one entry using the most common DNA and genes. TCRdb, rather than the study authors, made the V and J calls. The sample table lists 450,000 to 650,000 distinct CDR3 sequences, 13% to 15% of them with a count of one. The top ten hold about 6.6% of the sample.

Ten or more counts support this clonotype. This receptor's antigen is unknown. No base-level quality is on record; no much larger clone is a single base apart. Spanning cysteine to phenylalanine, the CDR3 consists of 13 amino acids. The retained sequence is limited to the CDR3, 39 bases, with the frame set at the first base. For CDR1 and CDR2, the germline V gene (reference sequence) lists MNHEY and SMNVEV. At the junction V is shortened by 7 bases and J by 10 bases; bases outside the gene matches: 3. The sequenced sample was blood. The clonotype originates from a woman younger than 30 with Graves' ophthalmopathy. The chain joins TRBV27 to TRBJ2-1; 14 bases in the middle match TRBD2. The bases read TGTGCCAGCAAGGGGACTAGCGGGGGCGAGCAGTTCTTC. Protein translation: CASKGTSGGEQFF.